This is a list of T cell receptor beta chains from one sample in a study of tumor-infiltrating lymphocytes in primary liver carcinoma. TCRdb re-derived calls from the multiplex PCR reads in MiXCR, one entry per CDR3 protein. The repertoire holds 330,000 or so distinct CDR3 sequences, with approximately 64% as singletons. Sample: peripheral blood. Every receptor here comes from a man between 40 and 49 years old with primary liver carcinoma and hepatitis B virus infection. Both conserved end residues are trimmed from each CDR3. Each record gives: J gene, V gene, CDR3 protein.

j_gene: TRBJ2-1
v_gene: TRBV13
CDR3aa: ASSFPSGSDSSYNEQF

j_gene: TRBJ2-3
v_gene: TRBV9
CDR3aa: ASSLPGEPDTQY

j_gene: TRBJ1-2
v_gene: TRBV11-2
CDR3aa: ASSRPSGTGANYGYT

j_gene: TRBJ2-3
v_gene: TRBV6-2/TRBV6-3
CDR3aa: ASSKWDGRDTQY

j_gene: TRBJ2-3
v_gene: TRBV11-2
CDR3aa: ANKDSEYPTDTQY

j_gene: TRBJ2-1
v_gene: TRBV5-1
CDR3aa: ASSLEGDAYNEQF

j_gene: TRBJ1-1
v_gene: TRBV11-2
CDR3aa: ASSSRFTEAF

j_gene: TRBJ1-1
v_gene: TRBV6-1
CDR3aa: ASSVLGNTEAF

j_gene: TRBJ2-2
v_gene: TRBV11-2
CDR3aa: ASSLVPTGIGLSFGELF

j_gene: TRBJ2-1
v_gene: TRBV10-3
CDR3aa: ATYTGGSNNEQF

j_gene: TRBJ1-5
v_gene: TRBV6-1
CDR3aa: ASSGIHQPQH

j_gene: TRBJ2-7
v_gene: TRBV24-1
CDR3aa: ATSDLGREQY

j_gene: TRBJ2-3
v_gene: TRBV11-3
CDR3aa: PSSYSGKPDTQY

j_gene: TRBJ2-7
v_gene: TRBV11-2
CDR3aa: ASGLTGGIVYEQY

j_gene: TRBJ2-1
v_gene: TRBV12-3/TRBV12-4
CDR3aa: ASSLVGGSRFYEQF

j_gene: TRBJ2-5
v_gene: TRBV6-5
CDR3aa: ASRTRQGREYQETQY

j_gene: TRBJ2-3
v_gene: TRBV11-3
CDR3aa: VSSSRTSTDTPY

j_gene: TRBJ2-1
v_gene: TRBV4-1
CDR3aa: TSNQEPGWNEQF

j_gene: TRBJ2-2
v_gene: TRBV12-3/TRBV12-4
CDR3aa: ASSLAGVHTGELF

j_gene: TRBJ2-3
v_gene: TRBV20-1
CDR3aa: SATERQGRWDTQY

j_gene: TRBJ2-7
v_gene: TRBV7-3
CDR3aa: ASSINVDSEQY

j_gene: TRBJ2-7
v_gene: TRBV11-2
CDR3aa: ASSLVQRNFDVQY

j_gene: TRBJ2-2
v_gene: TRBV4-3
CDR3aa: ASSQPTSGRRETRELF

j_gene: TRBJ2-3
v_gene: TRBV5-6
CDR3aa: ASNLRTMDTQY